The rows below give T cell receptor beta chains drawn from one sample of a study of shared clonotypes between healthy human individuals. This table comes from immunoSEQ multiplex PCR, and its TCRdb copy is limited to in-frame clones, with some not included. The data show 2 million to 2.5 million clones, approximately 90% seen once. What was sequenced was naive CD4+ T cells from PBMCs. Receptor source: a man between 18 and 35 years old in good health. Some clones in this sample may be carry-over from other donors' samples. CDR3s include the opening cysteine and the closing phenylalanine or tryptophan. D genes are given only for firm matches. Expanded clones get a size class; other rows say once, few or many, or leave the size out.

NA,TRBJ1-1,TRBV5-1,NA,TGCGCCAGCAGCTTGGCCGGGAGTCCCTACACGAACACTGAAGCTTTCTTT,CASSLAGSPYTNTEAFF
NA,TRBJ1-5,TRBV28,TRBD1,TGTGCCAGCAGCCCCGGGGACAGGGGTAATCAGCCCCAGCATTTT,CASSPGDRGNQPQHF
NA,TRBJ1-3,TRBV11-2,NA,TGTGCCAGCAGCTTAGGTGGAAACACCATATATTTT,CASSLGGNTIYF
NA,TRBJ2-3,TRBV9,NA,TGTGCCAGCAGCGTATTAGTTTCCACAGATACGCAGTATTTT,CASSVLVSTDTQYF
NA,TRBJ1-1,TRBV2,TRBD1,TGTGCCAGCAAGGGGGCCCCGGCCCCGGGAAGGGAAGCTTTCTTT,CASKGAPAPGREAFF
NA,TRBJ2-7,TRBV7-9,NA,TGTGCCAGCAGCTCCCCCACCACACGGAGCTCAGGGCAGTACTTC,CASSSPTTRSSGQYF
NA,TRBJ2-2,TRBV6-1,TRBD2,TGTGCCAGCAGTGAAGGGAGACTAGCCCTCCACACCGGGGAGCTGTTTTTT,CASSEGRLALHTGELFF
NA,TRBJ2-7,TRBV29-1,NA,TGCAGCGTGGCACAGGGAAGGAGTTACGAGCAGTACTTC,CSVAQGRSYEQYF
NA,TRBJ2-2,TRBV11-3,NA,TGTGCCAGCAGATTACCTCCGGGACAGGGAGGCGGGAGGGCCGCCGGGGAGCTGTTTTTT,CASRLPPGQGGGRAAGELFF
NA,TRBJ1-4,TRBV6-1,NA,TGTGCCAGCCTCGGCTGGAGGGTTGCGGGGGAAAAACTGTTTTTT,CASLGWRVAGEKLFF
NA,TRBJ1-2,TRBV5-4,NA,TGTGCCAGCACCAACGGGGGGGGCAGGTACTATGGCTACACCTTC,CASTNGGGRYYGYTF
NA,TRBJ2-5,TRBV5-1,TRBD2,TGCGCCAGTGGAGGTATAGCGGGAGGAGAGACCCAGTACTTC,CASGGIAGGETQYF
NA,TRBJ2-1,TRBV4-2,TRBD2,TGTGCCAGCAGCCAGGGACTAGCGGGAGATGTTCAGTTCTTC,CASSQGLAGDVQFF
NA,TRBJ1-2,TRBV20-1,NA,TGCAGTGCGGGGAGAGGTTATGGCTACACCTTC,CSAGRGYGYTF
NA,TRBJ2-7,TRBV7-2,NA,TGTGCCAGCAGCTTGAGAACTAGACACGAGCAGTACTTC,CASSLRTRHEQYF
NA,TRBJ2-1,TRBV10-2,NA,TGCGCCAGCAGTCTCACTCCCGCTAGCTCCTACAATGAGCAGTTCTTC,CASSLTPASSYNEQFF
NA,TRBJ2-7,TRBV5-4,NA,TGTGCCAGCAGCTTGGGTCCCGAGCAGTACTTC,CASSLGPEQYF
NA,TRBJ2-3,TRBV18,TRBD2,TGTGCCAGCTCACAAAGCGGGACTTATTTCACAGATACGCAGTATTTT,CASSQSGTYFTDTQYF
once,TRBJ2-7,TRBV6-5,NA,TGTGCCAGCAGCTTGCAGGGGTCTCCCTACGAGCAGTACTTC,CASSLQGSPYEQYF
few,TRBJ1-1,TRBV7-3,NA,TGTGCCAGCAGCACGCGGACGGGGAACACTGAAGCTTTCTTT,CASSTRTGNTEAFF
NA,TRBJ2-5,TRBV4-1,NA,TGCGCCAGCAGCCAATTTCGAGGGGAGACCCAGTACTTC,CASSQFRGETQYF
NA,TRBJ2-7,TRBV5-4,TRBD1,TGTGCCAGCAGCTTGGTCACAGGGGAAACCTACGAGCAGTACTTC,CASSLVTGETYEQYF
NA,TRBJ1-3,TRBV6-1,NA,TGTGCCAGCAGTGAAGTACAGGGCTACTCTGGAAACACCATATATTTT,CASSEVQGYSGNTIYF
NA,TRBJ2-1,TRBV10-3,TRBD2,TGTGCCTCATCTTCACTAGCGGGAGGGGTGTCCTACAATGAGCAGTTCTTC,CASSSLAGGVSYNEQFF
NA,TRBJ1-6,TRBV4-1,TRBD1,TGCGCCAGCAGCCAAGACGACAGGGAGGCGATCAGGAATTCACCCCTCCACTTT,CASSQDDREAIRNSPLHF
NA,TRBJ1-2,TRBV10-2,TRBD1,TGCGCCAGCACCTCAACAGGGGTCCCTATAAGCTACACCTTC,CASTSTGVPISYTF
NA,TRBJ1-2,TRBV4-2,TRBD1,TGTGCCAGCAGCCAAGAAGCCCCGGGACAGGGGGCTTATGGCTACACCTTC,CASSQEAPGQGAYGYTF
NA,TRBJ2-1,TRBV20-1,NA,TGCAGTGCCCGGGGCCCCAATGAGCAGTTCTTC,CSARGPNEQFF
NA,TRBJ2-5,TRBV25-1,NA,TGTGCCAGCAGTGAATATCCCGGTCGGGTAGGGACTGGGGAGACCCAGTACTTC,CASSEYPGRVGTGETQYF
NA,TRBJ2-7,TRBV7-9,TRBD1,TGTGCCAGCAGCTTTTTACAGGGGGACGAGCAGTACTTC,CASSFLQGDEQYF
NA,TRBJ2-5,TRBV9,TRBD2,TGTGCCAGCAGCGTAGGCTTACTAGCGGGAGCCCAAGAGACCCAGTACTTC,CASSVGLLAGAQETQYF
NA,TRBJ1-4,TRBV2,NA,TGTGCCAGTCGAGGGCAGGGTAATGAAAAACTGTTTTTT,CASRGQGNEKLFF
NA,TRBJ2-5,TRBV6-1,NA,TGTGCCAGCAGCCGGACTGTGGAGACCCAGTACTTC,CASSRTVETQYF
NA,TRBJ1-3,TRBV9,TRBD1,TGTGCCAGCACATCGACAGGGGACTCTGGAAACACCATATATTTT,CASTSTGDSGNTIYF
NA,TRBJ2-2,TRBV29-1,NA,TGCAGCGTTGGAAGGGGGTTCACCGGGGAGCTGTTTTTT,CSVGRGFTGELFF
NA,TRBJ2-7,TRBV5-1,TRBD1,TGCGCCAGCAGCTTCCCGGGACAGGGAACCGGCGAGCAGTACTTC,CASSFPGQGTGEQYF
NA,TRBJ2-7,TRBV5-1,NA,TGCGCCAGCAGCCTGACCAGTATCTCCTACGAGCAGTACTTC,CASSLTSISYEQYF
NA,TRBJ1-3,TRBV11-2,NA,TGTGCCAGCAGCACTAACTTTGTTGACACCATATATTTT,CASSTNFVDTIYF
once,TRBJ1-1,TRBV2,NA,TGTGCCAGCCACAAGGCGGGGAGAGGAACATGGAACAAATTGAACACTGAAGCTTTCTTT,CASHKAGRGTWNKLNTEAFF
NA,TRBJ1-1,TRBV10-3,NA,TGTGCCATCAGTGAGAAGGATGTGGGAGGTTACACTGAAGCTTTCTTT,CAISEKDVGGYTEAFF
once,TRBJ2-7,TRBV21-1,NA,NA,CASRTGGASGRYYCSYEQYF
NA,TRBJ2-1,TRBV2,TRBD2,TGTGCCAGCCACAAGGGCGGGGGCTCCTACAATGAGCAGTTCTTC,CASHKGGGSYNEQFF
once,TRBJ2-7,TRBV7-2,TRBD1,TGTGCCAGCAGCTTGAACTTTGGGACAGGGGCCGAGCAGTACTTC,CASSLNFGTGAEQYF
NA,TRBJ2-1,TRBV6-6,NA,TGTGCCAGCAGTTACTCGCCGCTAGCTGATAACAATGAGCAGTTCTTC,CASSYSPLADNNEQFF
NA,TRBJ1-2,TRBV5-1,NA,TGCGCCAGCAGCTTGGAACTACCGGGGCCGGCAGGAGGCTACACCTTC,CASSLELPGPAGGYTF
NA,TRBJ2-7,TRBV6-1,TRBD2,TGTGCCAGCAACGGTGGGAAGGGACTAGCCTACGAGCAGTACTTC,CASNGGKGLAYEQYF
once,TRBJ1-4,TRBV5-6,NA,TGTGCCAGCAGTGGGTACTCGGCAGAAAAACTGTTTTTT,CASSGYSAEKLFF
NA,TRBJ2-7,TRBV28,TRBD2,TGTGCCATGGGTCCGGCGGGAGCCTCCTACGAGCAGTACTTC,CAMGPAGASYEQYF
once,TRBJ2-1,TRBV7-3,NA,TGTGCCAGCAGCTTAACACCCGGGCTAGAGCAGTTCTTC,CASSLTPGLEQFF
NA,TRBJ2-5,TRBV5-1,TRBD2,TGCGCCAGCAGCTCGGGACTAGCGGGATCGGGGCAAGAGACCCAGTACTTC,CASSSGLAGSGQETQYF
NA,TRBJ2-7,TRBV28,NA,TGTGCCAGCAGTTCCAGGGGCGAGCAGTACTTC,CASSSRGEQYF
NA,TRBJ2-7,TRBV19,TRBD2,TGTGCCAGTACCGTTGCGGCGGGGGGGCGGACCTACGAGCAGTACTTC,CASTVAAGGRTYEQYF
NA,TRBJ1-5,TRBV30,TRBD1,TGTGCCTGGAGTGTCACGACAGGGAATCAGCCCCAGCATTTT,CAWSVTTGNQPQHF